Listed below are T cell receptor beta chains from one sample, sequenced in a study of immune evolution from preneoplasia to lung adenocarcinoma. Clones were read by immunoSEQ multiplex PCR, and TCRdb kept only the in-frame ones, dropping some. The sample consists of nearly 5,500 clones, 70% to 90% of them appearing once. The sample was FFPE minimally invasive lung adenocarcinoma tissue. These receptors were collected from a person aged 60-80 years with lung adenocarcinoma. Each CDR3 is given with its conserved first and last residue. The D gene is left open where the match is weak. Clone size, where shown, is once, few, many, or a class for clones that have expanded.

v_call	j_call	cdr3_length	d_call	clone_size	cdr3_aa	cdr3_nt
TRBV28	TRBJ2-6	16	-	-	CASSFVGISGANVLTF	TGTGCCAGCAGTTTTGTCGGGATCTCTGGGGCCAACGTCCTGACTTTC
TRBV7-9	TRBJ2-3	13	-	-	CASSLVGGYRLYF	TGTGCCAGCAGCCTGGTAGGGGGGTACAGGCTGTATTTT
TRBV19	TRBJ1-5	17	-	-	CASLNPGYGGSNQPQHF	TGTGCCAGCCTTAATCCCGGCTACGGAGGGAGCAATCAGCCCCAGCATTTT
TRBV30	TRBJ1-3	14	-	-	CAWSRGDSGNTIYF	TGTGCCTGGAGTCGCGGGGACTCTGGAAACACCATATATTTT
TRBV21-1	TRBJ2-7	17	-	-	CASSKPFPSRNSYEQYF	TGTGCCAGCAGCAAACCCTTTCCGTCCAGGAACTCCTACGAGCAGTACTTC
TRBV5-1	TRBJ2-7	12	-	-	CASSLRGYEQYF	TGCGCCAGCAGCTTGAGGGGATACGAGCAGTACTTC
TRBV30	TRBJ1-5	15	-	-	CAWSAGGSNHGPQHF	TGTGCCTGGAGTGCCGGGGGCTCGAATCATGGGCCCCAGCATTTT
TRBV30	TRBJ1-2	15	-	once	CAWSDWGGPGDGYTF	TGTGCCTGGAGTGATTGGGGGGGGCCGGGAGATGGCTACACCTTC
TRBV7-7	TRBJ2-1	13	-	-	CASSPLGENEQFF	TGTGCTAGCAGCCCCCTCGGGGAGAATGAGCAGTTCTTC
TRBV4-1	TRBJ2-2	15	-	-	CASSPPDSNTGELFF	TGCGCCAGCAGCCCCCCGGACTCCAACACCGGGGAGCTGTTTTTT
TRBV5-8	TRBJ2-6	18	TRBD2	-	CASSSFSGGVPGANVLTF	TGTGCCAGCAGCTCATTTAGCGGGGGGGTACCTGGGGCCAACGTCCTGACTTTC
TRBV11-3	TRBJ1-2	15	-	-	CASSPSLGGLYGYTF	TGTGCCAGCAGCCCTAGCCTGGGGGGACTCTATGGCTACACCTTC
TRBV28	TRBJ1-1	18	-	-	CASTHFGTSITMNTEAFF	TGTGCCAGCACCCACTTTGGGACATCTATAACCATGAACACTGAAGCTTTCTTT
TRBV5-8	TRBJ2-1	16	TRBD2	once	CASSLTVGTIYNEQFF	TGTGCCAGCAGCCTAACGGTCGGGACTATCTACAATGAGCAGTTCTTC
TRBV6-4	TRBJ2-1	16	TRBD2	once	CASSDSVGTSGSEQFF	TGTGCCAGCAGTGATTCAGTAGGGACTAGCGGTAGTGAGCAGTTCTTC
TRBV10-1	TRBJ2-7	14	TRBD2	-	CASSIGLAGNEQYF	TGCGCCAGCAGCATCGGACTAGCGGGAAACGAGCAGTACTTC
TRBV5-1	TRBJ2-3	16	TRBD2	-	CASRTIAGGGTDTQYF	TGCGCCAGCAGAACAATAGCGGGGGGAGGAACAGATACGCAGTATTTT
TRBV9	TRBJ2-1	15	TRBD1	-	CASTRGTGNDNEQFF	TGTGCCAGCACCCGAGGGACAGGGAACGACAATGAGCAGTTCTTC
TRBV20-1	TRBJ1-1	10	-	few	CSARYTEAFF	TGCAGTGCTAGGTACACTGAAGCTTTCTTT
TRBV28	TRBJ2-1	14	-	once	CASSFGGVDNEQFF	TGTGCCAGCAGTTTTGGGGGTGTGGACAATGAGCAGTTCTTC
TRBV28	TRBJ1-6	13	-	-	CASRLEAVRPLHF	TGTGCCAGCCGATTGGAAGCAGTAAGACCCCTCCACTTT
TRBV19	TRBJ2-3	15	TRBD1	-	CASRRQGNAADTQYF	TGTGCCAGTAGGCGACAGGGCAATGCGGCAGATACGCAGTATTTT